The 28 T cell receptor beta chains in this list originate from one sample, sequenced in a study of CD8+CD57+ T cells in acquired aplastic anemia. Patients selected for sequencing had displayed CD8+CD57+ cell expansion by flow cytometry. CDR3 and TCR beta VDJ profiling relied on genomic DNA as the template. TCRdb independently ran MiXCR on the reads; one entry per CDR3 protein. The sample consists of a few hundred thousand distinct CDR3 sequences, roughly a third of them appearing once. What was sequenced was sorted CD4+, CD8+, or CD8+CD57+ T cells (not recorded which) from PBMCs. The origin of the receptors is a human donor with aplastic anemia.

As to this clonotype: The junction does not match germline at one end; this may be a read error. The V and J genes are TRBV6-5 and TRBJ1-2, with 11 nucleotides matching TRBD1. This CDR3 contains 11 residues. Germline V gene lookup returns CDR1 MNHEY and CDR2 SVGAGI. The CDR3 sequence is CASTGQGGYAF. CDR3 sequence (DNA): TGTGCCAGCACGGGACAGGGGGGCTACGCCTTC.

There are many counts of this clonotype. CDR3 DNA: TGCGCCAGCAGCTTGATAGGGCAAGGCACTGAAGCTTTCTTT. Amino acids: CASSLIGQGTEAFF. The chain employs TRBV5-1 and TRBJ1-1; D is ambiguous. CDR3 length equals 14 residues. The V end was cut by 1 base, the J end by 4 bases, with 11 bases between. Per germline, CDR1 SGHRS and CDR2 YFSETQ.

This clonotype showed up many times. The chain uses TRBV19 and TRBJ1-2; D might be TRBD1 (5 bases). The CDR3 runs 14 residues. Trimming pared 3 bases from V and 0 bases from J, leaving 8 bases between. Germline V CDR1 and CDR2: LNHDA, SQIVND (reference sequence). The CDR3 nucleotides read TGTGCCAGTAGTATCTCCAGGGCTAACTATGGCTACACCTTC. This translates into CASSISRANYGYTF.

This clonotype occurred a few times. This rearrangement joins TRBV20-1 to TRBJ2-5; 8 bases are shared with TRBD2. Germline V gene lookup returns CDR1 DFQATT and CDR2 SNEGSKA (reference sequence). The length of the CDR3 is 17 residues. The V segment lost 2 bases and the J segment 2 bases; nucleotides outside the gene matches: 13. CDR3 coding DNA: TGCAGTGCTAGACTGAACCGACTAGCGAGCGAGCAAGAGACCCAGTACTTC. It translates to CSARLNRLASEQETQYF.

The chain links TRBV30 to TRBJ1-1, with 7 bases lining up with TRBD1. V was clipped by 6 bases and J by 1 base; unmatched bases: 2. The CDR3 runs to 12 residues. Germline-derived CDR1 and CDR2 are GTSNPN and SVGIG (reference sequence). The CDR3, as DNA: TGTGCCTGTGACAGGGCGAACACTGAAGCTTTCTTT. This translates into CACDRANTEAFF.

This clonotype was seen repeatedly, ten times or more. The chain has TRBV7-9 and TRBJ2-1; 9 nucleotides line up with TRBD2. Germline loops: CDR1 SEHNR, CDR2 FQNEAQ (reference sequence). This CDR3 has 16 amino acids. With V trimmed by 5 bases and J by 2 bases, 7 bases remained unmatched. CDR3 nucleotide sequence: TGTGCCAGCAGCCAACTTGCGGGAGGGACCTACAATGAGCAGTTCTTC. Translated, it gives CASSQLAGGTYNEQFF. Using reference TRBV7-9 and TRBJ2-1 for the parts outside the CDR3, the full variable domain is DTGVSQNPRHKITKRGQNVTFRCDPISEHNRLYWYRQTLGQGPEFLTYFQNEAQLEKSRLLSDRFSAERPKGSFSTLEIQRTEQGDSAMYLCASSQLAGGTYNEQFFGPGTRLTVL.

At least ten counts were recorded for this clonotype. V gene TRBV29-1 combines with J gene TRBJ1-1; possible D gene TRBD1, 6 bases. CDR1 and CDR2 (germline): SQVTM, ANQGSEA. V was shortened by 4 bases and J by 1 base, with 22 bases between the two germline ends. The CDR3 is made up of 17 amino acids. CDR3 DNA: TGCAGCGTTGCTCCTTCTGGGGGCCGCGTGGGGAACACTGAAGCTTTCTTT. This encodes CSVAPSGGRVGNTEAFF.

The chain has TRBV2 and TRBJ2-7; TRBD2 matches 9 bases. V shed 2 bases, J shed 7 bases, and the junction held 6 bases outside the gene matches. The CDR3 is 14 amino acids. Germline loops: CDR1 SNHLY, CDR2 FYNNEI. The CDR3 region is CASSERVAGVEQYF. CDR3 nucleotide sequence: TGTGCCAGCAGTGAAAGGGTAGCGGGAGTTGAGCAGTACTTC.

V and J are TRBV19 and TRBJ2-2; D remains unclear. This CDR3 comprises 14 residues. Deletions cut 7 bases from V and 7 bases from J, with 16 bases between. CDR1 and CDR2 from the germline V gene are LNHDA and SQIVND (reference sequence). The CDR3 sequence: CASKSPGWGGELFF. Here the CDR3 DNA reads TGTGCCAGTAAAAGTCCCGGATGGGGCGGGGAGCTGTTTTTT.

J is TRBJ1-4 and V is TRBV25-1; 9 bases agree with TRBD1. Germline CDR1 reads MGHDK; CDR2 reads SYGVNS. After removal of 1 base from V and 6 bases from J, the junction contained 0 bases not matched to a gene. The CDR3 has 14 residues. CDR3 coding DNA: TGTGCCAGCAGTGAATGGGACAGGGATGAAAAACTGTTTTTT. Its translation is CASSEWDRDEKLFF.

The J gene is TRBJ2-1, the V gene TRBV10-3, with 8 bases lining up with TRBD2. Per germline, CDR1 ENHRY and CDR2 SYGVKD. V trimming: 7 bases; J trimming: 3 bases; junction bases outside the gene matches: 5. The CDR3 has 14 residues. CDR3 amino acids: CAIKEREYYNEQFF. The DNA for the CDR3 is TGTGCCATCAAGGAGCGGGAGTACTACAATGAGCAGTTCTTC.

There are a few counts of this clonotype. This chain connects TRBV10-2 to TRBJ2-7; 9 nucleotides align to TRBD2. The length of the CDR3 is 12 residues. Germline V lookup: CDR1 WSHSY, CDR2 SAAADI. V dropped 9 bases and J dropped 5; count of bases not matched to a gene: 5. Here the CDR3 reads CASPGTSHEQYF. CDR3 coding DNA: TGCGCCAGTCCCGGGACTAGCCACGAGCAGTACTTC.

V gene TRBV27 combines with J gene TRBJ1-6; TRBD1 matches at 12 bases. In germline, CDR1 is MNHEY, CDR2 SMNVEV (reference sequence). The trim removed 5 bases at V and 8 bases at J, leaving 13 bases unmatched. This CDR3 has 18 residues. The CDR3 coding sequence is TGTGCCAGCAGTCCGGGACAGGGGGCCGCAATTGGTGATTCACCCCTCCACTTT. This codes for CASSPGQGAAIGDSPLHF.

This clonotype was picked up a small number of times. The chain has TRBV20-1 and TRBJ2-7; 8 nucleotides match TRBD2. Germline assignment: CDR1 DFQATT and CDR2 SNEGSKA (reference sequence). CDR3 length: 12 residues. The V segment lost 0 bases and the J segment 5 bases; nucleotides outside the gene matches: 0. The CDR3 sequence is CSARETSDEQYF. In DNA, the CDR3 is TGCAGTGCTAGAGAGACTAGCGACGAGCAGTACTTC.

The sample holds many counts of this clonotype. V is TRBV7-3 and J is TRBJ1-1; D remains ambiguous. The CDR3 extends over 13 amino acids. Germline CDR1 and CDR2: SGHTA and FQGTGA. The ends were cut back, 5 bases at V and 0 bases at J, with 7 bases in the middle. CDR3 protein: CASSAEVNTEAFF. The CDR3 coding sequence is TGTGCCAGCAGCGCTGAGGTGAACACTGAAGCTTTCTTT.

The chain combines TRBV7-2 with TRBJ2-2; D gene unclear. V gave up 5 bases and J gave up 5 bases, with 9 bases separating them. CDR3 size: 13 residues. Per the germline V gene, CDR1 is SGHTA and CDR2 is FQGNSA. The CDR3 protein is CASSPRVTGELFF. As DNA, the CDR3 is TGTGCCAGCAGCCCCCGCGTGACCGGGGAGCTGTTTTTT.

This clonotype was observed at least ten times. Mismatch with germline at one junction end may stem from a read error. The chain joins TRBV15 to TRBJ1-6; D is uncertain. This CDR3 has 16 amino acids. Germline V gives CDR1 LNHNV, CDR2 YYDKDF (reference sequence). CDR3 loop: CATSRDPSSNNSPLHF. The CDR3 region has the DNA TGTGCCACCAGCAGAGATCCCAGCTCCAATAATTCACCCCTCCACTTT. Looking up the rest from reference TRBV15 and TRBJ1-6 gives the full variable domain: DAMVIQNPRYQVTQFGKPVTLSCSQTLNHNVMYWYQQKSSQAPKLLFHYYDKDFNNEADTPDNFQSRRPNTSFCFLDIRSPGLGDTAMYLCATSRDPSSNNSPLHFGNGTRLTVT.

This clonotype was counted many times. The chain links TRBV29-1 to TRBJ2-3; possibly TRBD2 for D (5 bases). V lost 8 bases and J 2 bases, leaving 17 bases between the germline ends. CDR1 and CDR2 from the germline V gene are SQVTM and ANQGSEA. The CDR3 is made up of 14 amino acids. The CDR3 reads CSQTEVGLTDTQYF. The CDR3 DNA sequence: TGCAGCCAAACGGAGGTCGGCCTCACAGATACGCAGTATTTT.

Remarks on this clonotype: This may be a read error: a much more frequent sequence differs by one nucleotide. The chain combines TRBV2 with TRBJ1-1, with D uncertain. V was shortened by 4 bases and J by 4 bases, with 16 bases between the two germline ends. The germline CDR1 and CDR2 sequences are SNHLY and FYNNEI. The CDR3 is 15 residues long. The CDR3: CASSGNRPSVTEAFF. The CDR3 DNA reads as TGTGCCAGCAGTGGGAATCGTCCGAGTGTCACTGAAGCTTTCTTT.

This clonotype has at least ten counts. The chain is built from TRBV19 and TRBJ1-5; D is unresolved. CDR3 length: 14 residues. Germline CDR1 reads LNHDA; CDR2 reads SQIVND (reference sequence). The V end lost 7 bases, the J end lost 2 bases, and 12 bases lay between the germline ends. The CDR3 is CASTGREGNQPQHF. The CDR3 coding sequence is TGTGCCAGTACGGGGAGAGAGGGCAATCAGCCCCAGCATTTT.

This clonotype was recorded a few times. The gene calls are TRBV20-1 and TRBJ1-1; TRBD1 aligns across 7 bases. With V trimmed by 6 bases and J by 10 bases, 11 bases remained unmatched. CDR3 size: 12 residues. In germline, CDR1 is DFQATT, CDR2 SNEGSKA (reference sequence). CDR3 DNA sequence: TGCAGTGCCCGTAAACAGGGGCCCGGAGCTTTCTTT. Translation gives CSARKQGPGAFF.

This clonotype was counted at least ten times. The chain is built from TRBV5-1 and TRBJ1-1; 8 nucleotides agree with TRBD1. Germline V gives CDR1 SGHRS, CDR2 YFSETQ. CDR3 length: 14 residues. Germline trimming cut 0 bases from V and 5 bases from J; bases unmatched to any gene: 3. The CDR3 DNA is TGCGCCAGCAGCTTGGAACAGGGGGGTACTGAAGCTTTCTTT. Its protein is CASSLEQGGTEAFF.

This clonotype was recorded many times. V and J are TRBV7-6 and TRBJ2-7, with 7 bases lining up with TRBD1. Germline-derived CDR1 and CDR2 are SGHVS and FNYEAQ. J lost 6 bases, V lost 1 base, and 3 bases had no gene match. CDR3 length: 13 residues. The CDR3 DNA reads TGTGCCAGCAGCTTAGACAGGGGATCCGAGCAGTACTTC. Residues: CASSLDRGSEQYF.

The rearrangement joins TRBV2 to TRBJ1-2, with TRBD1 as a possible D gene (5 bases). The germline V gene has CDR1 SNHLY and CDR2 FYNNEI. V shed 4 bases and J shed 8 bases, with 17 bases lying between them. This CDR3 region has 14 residues. The CDR3 bases are TGTGCCAGCAGTGGGACGGCCAGGGAGGAAGGCTACACCTTC. Protein product: CASSGTAREEGYTF.

As for this clonotype: A much bigger clone sits one base away, suggesting this may be a read error. The chain is built from TRBV2 and TRBJ1-1; D gene uncertain. The CDR3 has 13 amino acids. Germline CDR1 is SNHLY and CDR2 is FYNNEI. Written as DNA, the CDR3 is TGTGCCACCAGTGACCGCGGGAACACTGAAGCTTTCTTT. As protein: CATSDRGNTEAFF.

This clonotype has ten or more counts. The chain links TRBV19 to TRBJ1-1, with D uncertain. Trimming pared 0 bases from V and 5 bases from J, leaving 10 bases between. The germline V gene has CDR1 LNHDA and CDR2 SQIVND (reference sequence). The CDR3 extends over 14 amino acids. The DNA for the CDR3 is TGTGCCAGTAGTATAGATCTGGAAAGGACTGAAGCTTTCTTT. Translating gives CASSIDLERTEAFF.

The rearrangement uses TRBV7-9 and TRBJ1-1, with a weak D call TRBD1 (6 bases). This CDR3 comprises 15 residues. Germline lookup yields CDR1 SEHNR and CDR2 FQNEAQ (reference sequence). V lost 5 bases, J lost 10 bases, and 23 bases lay in between. The CDR3 DNA reads as TGTGCCAGCAGCGGGGGGTCCAGGACAGAGAATGGAGCTTTCTTT. It yields the protein CASSGGSRTENGAFF.

This clonotype showed up many times. The chain employs TRBV20-1 and TRBJ1-1; no clear D gene. The CDR3 has 13 residues. Trimming took 0 bases from V and 1 from J, leaving 6 bases between them. The germline V gene encodes CDR1 DFQATT and CDR2 SNEGSKA (reference sequence). CDR3 region: CSARDRGNTEAFF. The CDR3 DNA follows: TGCAGTGCTAGAGATCGGGGGAACACTGAAGCTTTCTTT.